The 23 T cell receptor beta chains presented below share a single source sample, sequenced in a study of shared clonotypes between healthy human individuals (dated by TCRdb to between 2020 and 2021). Receptor libraries were prepared by the immunoSEQ multiplex PCR assay. TCRdb carries this immuneACCESS record with in-frame sequences only. Its versions omit some clonotypes, under half of them owing to an unresolved V gene in the studies checked, with the rest unexplained. Within this sample are around 990,000 clones, with around 77% of them counted one time only. The ten largest clones take up almost 0.9% of the sample. Sequenced: memory CD4+ T cells from PBMCs. What the cell subset or site label conveys for this sample: CD45RA-negative fraction. These receptors all come from a man aged 18-30 years in good health. Some clones in this sample may be carry-over from other donors' samples.

The rearrangement links TRBV5-1 to TRBJ2-1; D ambiguous. This CDR3 spans 17 amino acids. CDR1 is SGHRS and CDR2 is YFSETQ in the germline V gene. Between the trimmed V and J ends, which lost 0 bases and 8 bases, there was a span of 21 bases. This CDR3 is CASSLAPTGPLGDEQFF. DNA of the CDR3: TGCGCCAGCAGCTTGGCCCCCACCGGGCCCCTGGGCGATGAGCAGTTCTTC.

This chain connects TRBV7-8 to TRBJ2-1; perhaps TRBD2 as D (6 bases). The V end was cut by 1 base, the J end by 2 bases, with 9 bases between. Germline V gene sequence: CDR1 SGHVS, CDR2 FQNEAQ. This CDR3 has 15 amino acids. The CDR3 loop is CASSLGGTTYNEQFF. The CDR3 DNA follows: TGTGCCAGCAGCTTAGGCGGGACCACCTACAATGAGCAGTTCTTC. Full variable domain (remainder filled in from reference TRBV7-8 and TRBJ2-1): GAGVSQSPRYKVAKRGQDVALRCDPISGHVSLFWYQQALGQGPEFLTYFQNEAQLDKSGLPSDRFFAERPEGSVSTLKIQRTQQEDSAVYLCASSLGGTTYNEQFFGPGTRLTVL.

The chain is built from TRBV5-5 and TRBJ2-7; 7 bases align to TRBD1. V was clipped by 3 bases and J by 4 bases; unmatched bases: 10. The CDR3 runs to 15 residues. The germline V gene has CDR1 SGHKS and CDR2 YYEKEE (reference sequence). The CDR3 nucleotides are TGTGCCAGCAGCTACCTATTCGACAGGGTTTACGAGCAGTACTTC. It is translated as CASSYLFDRVYEQYF. The entire variable domain, with the rest obtained from reference TRBV5-5 and TRBJ2-7, is as follows: DAGVTQSPTHLIKTRGQQVTLRCSPISGHKSVSWYQQVLGQGPQFIFQYYEKEERGRGNFPDRFSARQFPNYSSELNVNALLLGDSALYLCASSYLFDRVYEQYFGPGTRLTVT.

The chain recombines TRBV2 with TRBJ2-1; TRBD2 matches at 14 bases. With V trimmed by 5 bases and J by 7 bases, 13 bases remained unmatched. Germline V gene sequence: CDR1 SNHLY, CDR2 FYNNEI. The CDR3 runs to 18 residues. The CDR3 DNA sequence: TGTGCCAGCAGTCCCTTGACGACTAGCGGGAGGGCAGGGAATGAGCAGTTCTTC. Translating gives CASSPLTTSGRAGNEQFF.

Note on this clone: Other nucleotide sequences from this sample produce the same CDR3. V and J are TRBV5-1 and TRBJ2-3; TRBD2 matches 14 bases. The CDR3 has 15 residues. The V and J ends lost 6 bases and 3 bases, in that order; junction bases with no gene match: 3. The V gene's germline CDR1 is SGHRS and CDR2 YFSETQ. The CDR3 sequence is CASNGLAGGTDTQYF. The CDR3 nucleotides read TGCGCCAGCAACGGACTAGCGGGAGGAACAGATACGCAGTATTTT.

CDR3 DNA sequence: TGTGCCAGCAGCCCGGGATGGACTGAAGCTTTCTTT. Translating it yields CASSPGWTEAFF. The chain employs TRBV6-5 and TRBJ1-1; the D is unclear. The V gene lost 6 bases and the J gene lost 5 bases, with 10 bases spanning the gap. Germline V CDR1 and CDR2: MNHEY, SVGAGI. The CDR3 extends over 12 amino acids.

V and J are TRBV4-2 and TRBJ1-5, with a tentative D call TRBD1 (5 bases). The germline gives CDR1 LGHNA, CDR2 YNFKEQ. There are 17 residues in the CDR3. V was cut by 0 bases and J by 2 bases, with 14 bases left in between. The CDR3 nucleotides read TGTGCCAGCAGCCAAGATGCCAGGGTGGTAGGCAATCAGCCCCAGCATTTT. Translated: CASSQDARVVGNQPQHF.

This clone has more than one count but fewer than ten. This chain joins TRBV5-1 and TRBJ2-5; 11 bases are a match to TRBD2. Germline V CDR1 and CDR2: SGHRS, YFSETQ. CDR3 length equals 18 residues. The trim removed 0 bases at V and 3 bases at J, leaving 10 bases unmatched. The CDR3 here is CASSLGVGGLAVKETQYF. CDR3 in DNA: TGCGCCAGCAGCTTGGGAGTTGGGGGACTAGCGGTAAAAGAGACCCAGTACTTC.

J is TRBJ2-3 and V is TRBV23-1; 14 bases are shared with TRBD2. TRBV23-1 is sorted into the ORF group, with uncertain function. After removal of 0 bases from V and 0 bases from J, the junction contained 14 bases not matched to a gene. CDR3 size: 22 residues. CDR3 in amino acids: CASSQSEGPGTSGRVSTDTQYF. The CDR3, as DNA: TGCGCCAGCAGTCAATCGGAGGGGCCAGGGACTAGCGGGAGAGTTAGCACAGATACGCAGTATTTT.

The gene calls are TRBV20-1 and TRBJ2-7; TRBD2 might be the D (5 bases). CDR1 DFQATT and CDR2 SNEGSKA come from the germline V gene (reference sequence). This CDR3 comprises 11 residues. V was pared by 4 bases and J by 7 bases, with 11 bases between. The CDR3 bases are TGCAGTGCTAACCGCCGGGGAGAGCAGTACTTC. Translating it yields CSANRRGEQYF.

On this clone itself: A much larger clone sits a single nucleotide away, making a read error possible. Other nucleotide sequences in the sample specify the same CDR3. The CDR3 DNA follows: TGTGCCAGCAGCTTAGGGACCCTGAACACTGAAGCTTTCTTT. It translates to CASSLGTLNTEAFF. V gene TRBV11-2 combines with J gene TRBJ1-1; D unresolved. V lost 1 base, J lost 0 bases, and 6 bases lay in between. Germline CDR1 and CDR2: SGHAT and FQNNGV. This CDR3 has 14 residues.

The V call is TRBV29-1, the J call TRBJ2-3; possibly TRBD1 for D (5 bases). The germline V gene has CDR1 SQVTM and CDR2 ANQGSEA. CDR3 length: 14 amino acids. V shed 4 bases and J shed 5 bases, with 16 bases lying between them. For the CDR3, the DNA is TGCAGCGTTGCACAGGACCCTCAGGGAGATACGCAGTATTTT. It yields the protein CSVAQDPQGDTQYF.

The genes are TRBV7-9 and TRBJ2-1, with TRBD2 identical over 9 bases. Per germline, CDR1 SEHNR and CDR2 FQNEAQ (reference sequence). V dropped 5 bases and J dropped 7; count of bases not matched to a gene: 12. CDR3 length equals 16 residues. CDR3 sequence reads: CASSPGRLAGRNEQFF. CDR3 nucleotides: TGTGCCAGCAGCCCTGGGAGGCTAGCGGGGAGGAATGAGCAGTTCTTC. Full variable domain (missing parts from reference TRBV7-9 and TRBJ2-1): DTGVSQNPRHKITKRGQNVTFRCDPISEHNRLYWYRQTLGQGPEFLTYFQNEAQLEKSRLLSDRFSAERPKGSFSTLEIQRTEQGDSAMYLCASSPGRLAGRNEQFFGPGTRLTVL.

In its sample, this clone was seen a few times. V usage is TRBV2 and J usage is TRBJ1-5, with TRBD1 matching over 7 bases. The V gene end was trimmed by 6 bases and the J gene end by 0 bases; junction bases not matched to a gene: 2. The CDR3 covers 14 residues. Germline V gene data show CDR1 as SNHLY and CDR2 as FYNNEI. CDR3 in amino acids: CASRGDSSNQPQHF. The DNA of the CDR3 is TGTGCCAGCAGGGGGGACAGTAGCAATCAGCCCCAGCATTTT.

V gene TRBV4-2 combines with J gene TRBJ2-7; D possibly matches TRBD1 or TRBD2 (5 bases each). V shed 3 bases and J shed 5 bases, with 14 bases lying between them. Germline values: CDR1 LGHNA, CDR2 YNFKEQ. The CDR3 extends over 14 amino acids. CDR3 coding DNA: TGTGCCAGCAGCCAGGGGCGGGCGGCCGACGAGCAGTACTTC. Its protein product is CASSQGRAADEQYF.

Remarks on this clone: The missing conserved phenylalanine or tryptophan at the end of this CDR3 makes a read error likely. Distinct nucleotide sequences in the sample also encode this CDR3. The V gene is TRBV29-1, the J gene TRBJ2-7; 8 nucleotides agree with TRBD2. This CDR3 spans 13 amino acids. CDR1 and CDR2 from the germline V gene are SQVTM and ANQGSEA. Unmatched junction bases numbered 7, after V lost 4 bases and J lost 5 bases. The DNA for the CDR3 is TGCAGCGTTGCTGGACTAGCTGTCCACGAGCAGTACCTC. This translates into CSVAGLAVHEQYL.

J is TRBJ2-7 and V is TRBV19, with D perhaps TRBD2 (5 bases). With 8 bases removed from V and 2 bases from J, the gap between germline ends came to 16 bases. The CDR3 runs to 14 residues. Per germline, CDR1 LNHDA and CDR2 SQIVND (reference sequence). The CDR3 nucleotides read TGTGCCAGTGCCACGCAGGCGAGGGCCTACGAGCAGTACTTC. This translates into CASATQARAYEQYF.

This chain connects TRBV5-1 to TRBJ2-2, with TRBD1 as a possible D gene (7 bases). Germline V gives CDR1 SGHRS, CDR2 YFSETQ. The CDR3 is made up of 15 amino acids. Trimming stripped 4 bases from V and 0 bases from J, with 10 bases between. The CDR3 sequence: CASSGGTANTGELFF. The CDR3 DNA sequence: TGCGCCAGCAGCGGAGGGACAGCGAACACCGGGGAGCTGTTTTTT.

The gene calls are TRBV7-3 and TRBJ2-2; TRBD2 is a possible D gene (6 bases). The length of the CDR3 is 14 residues. Trimming took 10 bases from V and 1 from J, leaving 13 bases between them. Looked up from germline, CDR1 is SGHTA and CDR2 is FQGTGA. The CDR3 loop is CAKVPGVNTGELFF. DNA of the CDR3: TGTGCCAAGGTACCGGGGGTGAACACCGGGGAGCTGTTTTTT.

The V and J genes are TRBV6-6 and TRBJ2-2; 7 positions match TRBD2. The germline V gene has CDR1 MNHNY and CDR2 SVGAGI (reference sequence). The V gene end was trimmed by 4 bases and the J gene end by 0 bases; junction bases not matched to a gene: 2. The CDR3 is 15 amino acids. The CDR3, as DNA: TGTGCCAGCAGTTTCCTAGCGGCGAACACCGGGGAGCTGTTTTTT. It specifies CASSFLAANTGELFF.

This chain links TRBV7-9 with TRBJ2-2; TRBD2 might be the D (6 bases). V lost 5 bases and J 7 bases, leaving 20 bases between the germline ends. The CDR3 totals 16 residues. From germline, CDR1 is SEHNR and CDR2 FQNEAQ (reference sequence). Written as DNA, the CDR3 is TGTGCCAGCAGCCCCGGCTTCCCGGGAGTGTACGGGGAGCTGTTTTTT. This codes for CASSPGFPGVYGELFF.

This sequence joins TRBV5-1 and TRBJ2-7; D gene unclear. Germline CDR1 reads SGHRS; CDR2 reads YFSETQ. Trimming cost V 2 bases and J 0 bases, with 9 bases left between them. The CDR3 consists of 14 residues. In nucleotides, the CDR3 is TGCGCCAGCAGCTTAACTACCCCCTCCTACGAGCAGTACTTC. The encoded protein is CASSLTTPSYEQYF.

The CDR3 loop reads CASSSPLGGSINEQFF. Written as DNA, the CDR3 is TGTGCCAGCAGCTCCCCACTAGGCGGGAGTATCAATGAGCAGTTCTTC. This chain uses TRBV5-8 with TRBJ2-1; 7 nucleotides match TRBD2. V gave up 3 bases and J gave up 6 bases; unmatched junction bases: 12. CDR1 is SGHTS, CDR2 YDEGEE, per germline. The CDR3 contains 16 residues.